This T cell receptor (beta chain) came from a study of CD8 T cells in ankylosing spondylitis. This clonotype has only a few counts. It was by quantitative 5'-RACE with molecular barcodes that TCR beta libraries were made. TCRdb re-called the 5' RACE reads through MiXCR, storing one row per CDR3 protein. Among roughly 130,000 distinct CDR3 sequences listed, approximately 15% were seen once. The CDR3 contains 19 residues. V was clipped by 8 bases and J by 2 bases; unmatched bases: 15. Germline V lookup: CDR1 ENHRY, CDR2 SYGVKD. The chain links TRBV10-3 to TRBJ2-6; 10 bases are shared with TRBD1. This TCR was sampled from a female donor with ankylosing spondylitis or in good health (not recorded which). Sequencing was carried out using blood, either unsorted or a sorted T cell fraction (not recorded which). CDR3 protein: CAIEKTDRGLLTGANVLTF. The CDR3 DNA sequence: TGTGCCATCGAGAAGACTGACAGGGGGCTGTTGACTGGGGCCAACGTCCTGACTTTC.